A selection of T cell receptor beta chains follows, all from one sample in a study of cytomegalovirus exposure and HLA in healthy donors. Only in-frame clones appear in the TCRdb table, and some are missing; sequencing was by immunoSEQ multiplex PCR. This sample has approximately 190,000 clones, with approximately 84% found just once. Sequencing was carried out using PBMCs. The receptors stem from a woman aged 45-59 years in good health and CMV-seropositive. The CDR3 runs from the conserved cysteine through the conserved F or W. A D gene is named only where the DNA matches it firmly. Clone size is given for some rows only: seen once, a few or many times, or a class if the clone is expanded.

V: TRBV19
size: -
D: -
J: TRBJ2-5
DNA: TGTGCCAGTAGTATAGGAGGGGGGGCCTCAGAGACCCAGTACTTC
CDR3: CASSIGGGASETQYF

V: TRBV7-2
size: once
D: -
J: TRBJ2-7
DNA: TGTGCCAGCAGCACCCTGACAGACTACGAGCAGTACTTC
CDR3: CASSTLTDYEQYF

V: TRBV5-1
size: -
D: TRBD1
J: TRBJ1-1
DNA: TGCGCCAGCAGCTTGGAGACAGGGGAGGTAGCTTTCTTT
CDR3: CASSLETGEVAFF

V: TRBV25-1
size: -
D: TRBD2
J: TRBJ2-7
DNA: TGTGCCAGCAGTGCTACGGGGGGGACCTACGAGCAGTACTTC
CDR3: CASSATGGTYEQYF

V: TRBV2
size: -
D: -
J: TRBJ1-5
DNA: TGTGCCAGCAGTCCGGGACTGAGTAGCAATCAGCCCCAGCATTTT
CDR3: CASSPGLSSNQPQHF

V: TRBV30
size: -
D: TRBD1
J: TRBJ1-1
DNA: TGTGCCTGGAGTCTAAAGGGACAGGCGAACACTGAAGCTTTCTTT
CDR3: CAWSLKGQANTEAFF

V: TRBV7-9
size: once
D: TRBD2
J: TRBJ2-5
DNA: TGTGCCAGCAGCTTAAGTATAGCTAGCGGGGGAGAGACCCAGTACTTC
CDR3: CASSLSIASGGETQYF

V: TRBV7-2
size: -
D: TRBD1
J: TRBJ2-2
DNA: TGTGCCAGCAGCTCCCCTCCGGCTAGAACAGGGGACGGCACCGGGGAGCTGTTTTTT
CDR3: CASSSPPARTGDGTGELFF

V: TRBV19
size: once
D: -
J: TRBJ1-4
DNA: TGTGCCAGTAGTATGCGGGGCGCAACTAATGAAAAACTGTTTTTT
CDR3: CASSMRGATNEKLFF

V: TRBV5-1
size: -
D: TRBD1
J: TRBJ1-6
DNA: TGCGCCAGCAGCTTTGGGACAGGGGGACCTAATTCACCCCTCCACTTT
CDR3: CASSFGTGGPNSPLHF

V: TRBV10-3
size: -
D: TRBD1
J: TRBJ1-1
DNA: TGTGCCATCAGTGATTCAGGGGGCGAATACACTGAAGCTTTCTTT
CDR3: CAISDSGGEYTEAFF

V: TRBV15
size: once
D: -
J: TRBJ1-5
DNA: TGTGCCACCAGGGGGCCGTACCAAACTCAGCCCCAGCATTTT
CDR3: CATRGPYQTQPQHF

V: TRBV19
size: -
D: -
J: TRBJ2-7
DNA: TGTGCCAGTAGTGGCGTCGGGGGATCCTACGAGCAGTACTTC
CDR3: CASSGVGGSYEQYF

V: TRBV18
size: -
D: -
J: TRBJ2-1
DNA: TGTGCCAGCTCACCTCAGGGGTTGTTCAATGAGCAGTTCTTC
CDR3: CASSPQGLFNEQFF

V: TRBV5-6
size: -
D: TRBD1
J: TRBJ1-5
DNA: TGTGCCAGCAGCCCCAGGGGGATCTTTCAGCCCCAGCATTTT
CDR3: CASSPRGIFQPQHF

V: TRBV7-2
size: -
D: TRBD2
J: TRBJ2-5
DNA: TGTGCCAGCAGCCAAGCTCTCGGCGGGGGTAAGACCCAGTACTTC
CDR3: CASSQALGGGKTQYF

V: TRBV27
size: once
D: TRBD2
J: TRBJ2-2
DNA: TGTGCCAGCAGCCGATGGACTAGCGGGGACACCGGGGAGCTGTTTTTT
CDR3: CASSRWTSGDTGELFF

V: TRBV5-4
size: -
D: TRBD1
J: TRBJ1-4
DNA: TGTGCCAGCAGCTTTCAGGGGGGTGAAAAACTGTTTTTT
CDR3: CASSFQGGEKLFF

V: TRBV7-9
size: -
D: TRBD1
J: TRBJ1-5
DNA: TGTGCCAGCAGCTTAGACAGGGGTGGCAATCAGCCCCAGCATTTT
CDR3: CASSLDRGGNQPQHF

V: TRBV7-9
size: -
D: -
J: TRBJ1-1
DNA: TGTGCCAGCAGCTTAGCAGGGGGTCGGACTGAAGCTTTCTTT
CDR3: CASSLAGGRTEAFF

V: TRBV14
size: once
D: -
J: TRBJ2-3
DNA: TGTGCCAGCAGCCGGAAACAGGTTACAGATACGCAGTATTTT
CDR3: CASSRKQVTDTQYF

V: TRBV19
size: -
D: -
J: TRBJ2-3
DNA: TGTGCCAGTAGGGACCGGGACACCACAGATACGCAGTATTTT
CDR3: CASRDRDTTDTQYF

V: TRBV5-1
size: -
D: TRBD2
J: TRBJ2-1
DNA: TGCGCCAGCAGCCGTTCCGGAAGCGGGAACTACAATGAGCAGTTCTTC
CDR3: CASSRSGSGNYNEQFF